This T cell receptor (beta chain) was sequenced for a study of T cell repertoires in cytomegalovirus infection. Per germline, CDR1 MNHEY and CDR2 SVGEGT. The length of the CDR3 is 13 residues. V shed 8 bases and J shed 4 bases, with 14 bases lying between them. For this clonotype: Its specificity is not known.

Whole-study results and caveats: The ex vivo response was dominated by HLA-C-restricted CMV-specific TCR beta clonotypes.

TCRdb independently ran MiXCR on the reads; one entry per CDR3 protein. Of some 300,000 distinct CDR3 sequences listed, around a sixth are singletons. This sequence joins TRBV6-2 or TRBV6-3 and TRBJ2-5, with no clear D. Sequences were obtained from PBMCs. The sequence was obtained from a human donor in good health (CMV status not recorded). Some clones in this sample may be carry-over from other donors' samples. The CDR3 DNA reads as TGTGCCAGCGGACGCAGTATTTCAGAGACCCAGTACTTC. Its translation is CASGRSISETQYF.